The 12 T cell receptor beta chains below all came from one sample that was sequenced in a study of cytomegalovirus exposure and HLA in healthy donors. 60 Vbeta and 13 Jbeta primers were used in PCR. Generated by immunoSEQ multiplex PCR, the TCRdb table keeps only in-frame clones and is missing some. The sample records under 200,000 clones, roughly 82% being singletons. Sequencing was done on a sample of PBMCs. These receptors came from a woman aged 45-65 years in good health and CMV-seronegative.

CDR3 in amino acids: CASSLDNTDTQYF. CDR3 nucleotides: TGTGCCAGCAGCTTAGACAACACAGATACGCAGTATTTT. V gene TRBV7-9 combines with J gene TRBJ2-3; D is uncertain. The CDR3 sequence is 13 residues long. V was trimmed by 1 base and J by 2 bases, leaving 4 bases between them. Germline V gene data show CDR1 as SEHNR and CDR2 as FQNEAQ (reference sequence). Supplemented by reference TRBV7-9 and TRBJ2-3, the full variable domain reads DTGVSQNPRHKITKRGQNVTFRCDPISEHNRLYWYRQTLGQGPEFLTYFQNEAQLEKSRLLSDRFSAERPKGSFSTLEIQRTEQGDSAMYLCASSLDNTDTQYFGPGTRLTVL.

The chain combines TRBV9 with TRBJ1-3; D may be TRBD1 (5 bases). The CDR3 contains 16 residues. Germline CDR1 is SGDLS and CDR2 is YYNGEE. Trimming cost V 3 bases and J 0 bases, with 13 bases left between them. Here the CDR3 reads CASSGGGVYSGNTIYF. DNA of the CDR3: TGTGCCAGCAGCGGGGGGGGTGTGTACTCTGGAAACACCATATATTTT.

This clone was seen just once. The chain links TRBV19 to TRBJ2-1; 8 bases line up with TRBD2. The germline V gene has CDR1 LNHDA and CDR2 SQIVND (reference sequence). V gave up 8 bases and J gave up 5 bases; unmatched junction bases: 17. This CDR3 spans 17 amino acids. CDR3 in DNA: TGTGCCAGTGATACCCCGGGAAGCGGGGGTTCAAACAATGAGCAGTTCTTC. It is translated as CASDTPGSGGSNNEQFF. The full variable domain, its missing parts supplied by reference TRBV19 and TRBJ2-1, is DGGITQSPKYLFRKEGQNVTLSCEQNLNHDAMYWYRQDPGQGLRLIYYSQIVNDFQKGDIAEGYSVSREKKESFPLTVTSAQKNPTAFYLCASDTPGSGGSNNEQFFGPGTRLTVL.

The chain couples TRBV10-3 to TRBJ2-5, with 15 nucleotides matching TRBD2. Germline V CDR1 and CDR2: ENHRY, SYGVKD. The CDR3 loop spans 18 amino acids. With V trimmed by 2 bases and J by 4 bases, 8 bases remained unmatched. The CDR3 spells CAISEPTGLAGGLETQYF. As DNA, the CDR3 is TGTGCCATCAGTGAGCCTACCGGACTAGCGGGGGGGCTAGAGACCCAGTACTTC.

DNA of the CDR3: TGTGCCAGCAGCCTAACAGGGGAAGGCAATCAGCCCCAGCATTTT. Translating it yields CASSLTGEGNQPQHF. V gene TRBV7-9 combines with J gene TRBJ1-5, with 7 positions matching TRBD1. The CDR3 length is 15 residues. Germline CDR1 reads SEHNR; CDR2 reads FQNEAQ (reference sequence). Germline trimming cut 5 bases from V and 2 bases from J; bases unmatched to any gene: 6.

The genes are TRBV2 and TRBJ2-6, with D tentatively TRBD1 (5 bases). Trimming took off 9 bases at V and 0 bases at J, with 9 bases between the two ends. Germline CDR1 and CDR2: SNHLY and FYNNEI. The CDR3 spans 14 residues. The DNA for the CDR3 is TGTGCCAGAGACAGCAGCTCTGGGGCCAACGTCCTGACTTTC. It is translated as CARDSSSGANVLTF.

The genes are TRBV4-1 and TRBJ2-1; 8 positions match TRBD2. The CDR3 spans 18 residues. The ends lost 0 bases at V and 5 bases at J; junction bases unmatched: 12. CDR1 is MGHRA, CDR2 YSYEKL, per germline. The CDR3: CASSQEDEWGTRNNEQFF. CDR3 bases: TGCGCCAGCAGCCAAGAAGATGAGTGGGGGACTAGGAACAATGAGCAGTTCTTC.

The chain recombines TRBV27 with TRBJ1-2; 7 bases map to TRBD1. With 2 bases clipped from V and 6 bases from J, the junction kept 6 bases outside the gene matches. In germline, CDR1 is MNHEY, CDR2 SMNVEV (reference sequence). The CDR3 consists of 14 residues. CDR3 sequence: CASSLNRGRNGYTF. CDR3 coding DNA: TGTGCCAGCAGTTTAAATAGGGGGCGAAATGGCTACACCTTC.

The chain joins TRBV5-1 to TRBJ2-7; 7 nucleotides agree with TRBD1. The V gene's germline CDR1 is SGHRS and CDR2 YFSETQ. CDR3 length: 17 amino acids. J lost 2 bases, V lost 4 bases, and 15 bases had no gene match. CDR3 residues: CASSRPDLPGTAYEQYF. CDR3 sequence (DNA): TGCGCCAGCAGCCGCCCCGACCTCCCCGGGACAGCCTACGAGCAGTACTTC.

This clone was seen a handful of times. The chain combines TRBV9 with TRBJ2-1; D is unresolved. Germline V gene data show CDR1 as SGDLS and CDR2 as YYNGEE. There are 16 residues in the CDR3. The V end lost 1 base, the J end lost 2 bases, and 13 bases lay between the germline ends. The CDR3 loop reads CASSVTVELAYNEQFF. DNA of the CDR3: TGTGCCAGCAGCGTAACCGTCGAGCTAGCCTACAATGAGCAGTTCTTC.

The rearrangement joins TRBV15 to TRBJ1-1; 7 bases map to TRBD1. Trimming removed 1 base from V and 6 bases from J; junction bases left unmatched: 8. This CDR3 region has 15 residues. Germline assignment: CDR1 LNHNV and CDR2 YYDKDF (reference sequence). Written as DNA, the CDR3 is TGTGCCACCAGCAGAGCAGGGGGTGGTGGCTCTGAAGCTTTCTTT. This encodes CATSRAGGGGSEAFF.

In regard to this clone: This same CDR3 is encoded by further DNA sequences in the sample. The rearrangement joins TRBV18 to TRBJ1-5, with TRBD1 as a possible D gene (6 bases). Germline-derived CDR1 and CDR2 are KGHSH and LQKENI. The V and J ends lost 3 bases and 2 bases respectively, with 8 bases between them. This CDR3 contains 14 residues. CDR3 sequence: CASSPPGGNQPQHF. DNA for the CDR3: TGTGCCAGCTCACCCCCAGGGGGCAATCAGCCCCAGCATTTT.